Listed here is a single T cell receptor beta chain. Its specificity is not known. J was trimmed by 6 bases and V by 7 bases; bases with no gene match: 6. The CDR3 covers 14 residues. The V gene's germline CDR1 is MGHDK and CDR2 SYGVNS. This record belongs to a study of OX40 agonist ivuxolimab in advanced cancers. Overall study context: Patients were treated with intravenous ivuxolimab, dosed at 0.01 to 10 mg/kg and infused every 2 weeks. The dose-escalation cohort was around 83% male, with a mean age of around 60 years, ranging roughly 23 to 79. Study observations and caveats: Some nonresponders likewise displayed low normalized T-cell clonal expansion.

Repertoires were generated with immunoSEQ multiplex PCR, while TCRdb's copy carries only in-frame clones and drops some. In the table there are almost 70,000 clones, approximately 89% of which are singletons. The sequence was collected from an adult with an advanced solid tumor such as melanoma, head and neck, liver or kidney cancer. This specimen consisted of CD4+ or CD8+ T cells sorted from blood, obtained in a trial of the OX40 agonist ivuxolimab. The V and J genes are TRBV25-1 and TRBJ1-1; TRBD1 agrees at 12 bases. CDR3 residues: CASIPGQGASEAFF. The CDR3 DNA is TGTGCCAGCATTCCGGGACAGGGGGCATCTGAAGCTTTCTTT.